The entry below describes one TCR beta chain. This entry comes from a study of T cell changes during pregnancy in multiple sclerosis. The V and J ends lost 5 bases and 1 base respectively, with 17 bases between them. In germline, CDR1 is SGHTA, CDR2 FQGTGA. The CDR3 has 17 residues. Profiling relied on immunoSEQ multiplex PCR, and the TCRdb table lists in-frame clones only, not all of them. The table has about 60,000 clones, almost 95% seen once. The source of this sequence is a female donor with multiple sclerosis, enrolled in a pregnancy study. The sequences come from peripheral blood, collected in the first trimester of pregnancy. V gene TRBV7-3 combines with J gene TRBJ2-2; D might be TRBD2 (7 bases). The CDR3 region is CASSRIGGGVNTGELFF. The CDR3 coding sequence is TGTGCCAGCAGCCGGATAGGGGGGGGCGTGAACACCGGGGAGCTGTTTTTT.